Listed here are 32 T cell receptor beta chains from one sample, sequenced in a study of shared clonotypes between healthy human individuals. Using immunoSEQ multiplex PCR, the repertoire was profiled, and TCRdb retains in-frame clones only, with some absent. The sample yields roughly 2 million clones, more than 90% seen once. What was sequenced was naive CD4+ T cells sorted from blood. Indicated subset: CD45RA+ positively selected. These receptor sequences come from a man younger than 30 in good health.

This clone was seen only once. The junction shows a germline mismatch at one end, possibly a read error. The genes are TRBV29-1 and TRBJ1-1; D is undetermined. This CDR3 is built from 11 residues. Germline V gene data show CDR1 as SQVTM and CDR2 as ANQGSEA. The CDR3 nucleotides are TGTGGAGGAACGGAGAACACTGAAGCTTTCTTT. It is translated as CGGTENTEAFF. The entire variable domain, with the rest obtained from reference TRBV29-1 and TRBJ1-1, is as follows: SAVISQKPSRDICQRGTSLTIQCQVDSQVTMMFWYRQQPGQSLTLIATANQGSEATYESGFVIDKFPISRPNLTFSTLTVSNMSPEDSSIYLCGGTENTEAFFGQGTRLTVV.

The chain couples TRBV15 to TRBJ1-3; 8 nucleotides line up with TRBD1. Trimming removed 3 bases from V and 4 bases from J; junction bases left unmatched: 8. Germline-derived CDR1 and CDR2 are LNHNV and YYDKDF (reference sequence). The CDR3 length is 16 residues. The CDR3 DNA is TGTGCCACCAGCAGGCGCAGGGGGCAAGGAGGAAACACCATATATTTT. Encoded protein: CATSRRRGQGGNTIYF.

The chain couples TRBV2 to TRBJ2-3, with no clear D. The germline gives CDR1 SNHLY, CDR2 FYNNEI. This CDR3 has 12 residues. V gave up 0 bases and J gave up 15 bases, with 13 bases separating them. DNA for the CDR3: TGTGCCAGCAGTGAAGCGAAAGGGTCTGTATATTTT. Residues: CASSEAKGSVYF.

The CDR3 DNA sequence: TGTGCCTGGAGTGTACTCCGGGGGAAGGGGGGCTACACCTTC. Its translation is CAWSVLRGKGGYTF. The chain joins TRBV30 to TRBJ1-2; TRBD1 might be the D (5 bases). Germline values: CDR1 GTSNPN, CDR2 SVGIG (reference sequence). CDR3 length: 14 amino acids. The germline V and J ends were trimmed by 0 bases and 8 bases, with 16 bases remaining between them.

The genes are TRBV7-9 and TRBJ2-2; a possible D gene is TRBD1 (6 bases). The ends were cut back, 5 bases at V and 1 base at J, with 11 bases in the middle. Per the germline V gene, CDR1 is SEHNR and CDR2 is FQNEAQ (reference sequence). The CDR3 length is 15 residues. CDR3 sequence reads: CASSTRQVNTGELFF. The CDR3 nucleotides are TGTGCCAGCAGCACGAGACAGGTGAACACCGGGGAGCTGTTTTTT. Full variable domain (rest looked up from reference TRBV7-9 and TRBJ2-2): DTGVSQNPRHKITKRGQNVTFRCDPISEHNRLYWYRQTLGQGPEFLTYFQNEAQLEKSRLLSDRFSAERPKGSFSTLEIQRTEQGDSAMYLCASSTRQVNTGELFFGEGSRLTVL.

In regard to this clone: Other DNA sequences in the same sample also yield this CDR3. V usage is TRBV6-1 and J usage is TRBJ2-1; 8 bases align to TRBD2. J gave up 0 bases and V 3 bases, and 7 bases lay outside the gene matches. The CDR3 runs to 17 residues. Germline V gene lookup returns CDR1 MNHNS and CDR2 SASEGT. The CDR3 nucleotides are TGTGCCAGCAGTGAGAGTCTAGCGGGTGGCTCCTACAATGAGCAGTTCTTC. Its translation is CASSESLAGGSYNEQFF.

The chain combines TRBV11-3 with TRBJ2-1, with 7 bases lining up with TRBD1. Germline CDR1 reads SGHNT; CDR2 reads YENEEA. The ends lost 1 base at V and 0 bases at J; junction bases unmatched: 3. The CDR3 runs to 16 residues. The DNA for the CDR3 is TGTGCCAGCAGCTTAGCCCGGGACAGCTCCTACAATGAGCAGTTCTTC. This gives the protein CASSLARDSSYNEQFF.

A word on this clone: Other nucleotide sequences in the sample specify the same CDR3. The rearrangement joins TRBV6-5 to TRBJ2-7; 9 bases line up with TRBD1. V lost 5 bases to trimming and J lost 2 bases; unmatched junction nucleotides: 1. The CDR3 is 13 residues long. CDR1 is MNHEY and CDR2 is SVGAGI in the germline V gene. The CDR3 sequence: CASSGDRAYEQYF. The CDR3 DNA reads as TGTGCCAGCAGTGGGGACAGGGCCTACGAGCAGTACTTC.

This sequence joins TRBV2 and TRBJ1-5, with D perhaps TRBD1 (5 bases). This CDR3 is built from 15 residues. Germline V gives CDR1 SNHLY, CDR2 FYNNEI. Trimming shortened V by 3 bases and J by 5 bases, and 14 bases separated the two germline ends. CDR3 coding DNA: TGTGCCAGCAGTGATACGGGGACGGCCGATCAGCCCCAGCATTTT. It yields the protein CASSDTGTADQPQHF.

This chain joins TRBV19 and TRBJ1-4, with D possibly TRBD1 on 6 matching bases. The germline V gene has CDR1 LNHDA and CDR2 SQIVND (reference sequence). The CDR3 loop spans 16 amino acids. The V end lost 3 bases, the J end lost 3 bases, and 14 bases lay between the germline ends. Here the CDR3 DNA reads TGTGCCAGTAGTATGGAGGCAGGGGTTGCTAATGAAAAACTGTTTTTT. This gives the protein CASSMEAGVANEKLFF.

A single count supports this clone. J is TRBJ2-3 and V is TRBV7-9; possible D gene TRBD1, 6 bases. This CDR3 is built from 17 residues. Germline-derived CDR1 and CDR2 are SEHNR and FQNEAQ (reference sequence). The V and J ends lost 1 base and 4 bases respectively, with 18 bases between them. The CDR3: CASSLVVDWAGADTQYF. The CDR3 coding sequence is TGTGCCAGCAGCTTAGTGGTGGATTGGGCAGGGGCAGATACGCAGTATTTT.

The genes are TRBV29-1 and TRBJ1-2; D unresolved. Between the trimmed V and J ends, which lost 5 bases and 0 bases, there was a span of 10 bases. The CDR3 extends over 13 amino acids. The V gene's germline CDR1 is SQVTM and CDR2 ANQGSEA. Here the CDR3 reads CSVSAGPNYGYTF. CDR3 sequence (DNA): TGCAGCGTTAGCGCCGGGCCTAACTATGGCTACACCTTC.

This clone was counted once. Other DNA sequences of this sample code for an identical CDR3. This sequence joins TRBV5-1 and TRBJ2-2, with D possibly called TRBD1 or TRBD2 (5 bases each). Trimming left V 2 bases short and J 2 bases short, with 10 bases between. Germline V gene lookup returns CDR1 SGHRS and CDR2 YFSETQ. The CDR3 runs to 15 residues. DNA for the CDR3: TGCGCCAGCAGCTTACAGGCTAGCAACACCGGGGAGCTGTTTTTT. This codes for CASSLQASNTGELFF.

On this clone itself: At one end the junction does not follow the germline gene, possibly because of a read error. The rearrangement joins TRBV30 to TRBJ1-4, with a tentative D call TRBD1 (6 bases). Germline V gene data show CDR1 as GTSNPN and CDR2 as SVGIG (reference sequence). The CDR3 covers 14 residues. The CDR3 DNA reads TGTGCCTGGAGAGAACAGGGTATAGGTGAAAAACTGCTTTTT. Translation: CAWREQGIGEKLLF.

This chain uses TRBV2 with TRBJ1-2, with 7 nucleotides matching TRBD1. The CDR3 totals 14 residues. V shed 5 bases, J shed 1 base, and the junction held 4 bases outside the gene matches. The germline gives CDR1 SNHLY, CDR2 FYNNEI. CDR3 residues: CASSRTGYNYGYTF. In DNA, the CDR3 is TGTGCCAGCAGTCGGACAGGTTATAACTATGGCTACACCTTC.

As regards this clone: The sample has other DNA sequences that encode this CDR3 too. This rearrangement joins TRBV7-2 to TRBJ2-1, with a possible D match to TRBD1 (6 bases). Germline CDR1 reads SGHTA; CDR2 reads FQGNSA. V was clipped by 3 bases and J by 3 bases, with 6 bases between them. There are 13 residues in the CDR3. The CDR3 region is CASSLDSYNEQFF. The CDR3 DNA reads TGTGCCAGCAGCTTGGACAGCTACAATGAGCAGTTCTTC.

The chain employs TRBV30 and TRBJ1-3, with D tentatively TRBD1 (6 bases). This CDR3 region has 16 residues. The germline V gene encodes CDR1 GTSNPN and CDR2 SVGIG (reference sequence). Trimming removed 0 bases at V and 0 bases at J, with 12 bases between. DNA of the CDR3: TGTGCCTGGAGTGTAGGGGGACATTACTCTGGAAACACCATATATTTT. Translated: CAWSVGGHYSGNTIYF.

This rearrangement joins TRBV5-4 to TRBJ2-1, with 8 nucleotides matching TRBD2. In germline, CDR1 is SGHNT, CDR2 YYREEE (reference sequence). V was clipped by 5 bases and J by 0 bases; unmatched bases: 4. The CDR3 has 15 residues. CDR3 sequence: CASRSGTSSYNEQFF. The CDR3 bases are TGTGCCAGCAGGTCCGGGACTAGCTCCTACAATGAGCAGTTCTTC.

This chain connects TRBV6-6 to TRBJ2-5; D call uncertain. In germline, CDR1 is MNHNY, CDR2 SVGAGI (reference sequence). Trimming cost V 6 bases and J 5 bases, with 7 bases left between them. CDR3 size: 11 residues. The CDR3 reads CASRARETQYF. The DNA of the CDR3 is TGTGCCAGCAGGGCCCGGGAGACCCAGTACTTC.

The gene calls are TRBV5-1 and TRBJ2-5; TRBD2 agrees at 8 bases. Looked up from germline, CDR1 is SGHRS and CDR2 is YFSETQ. V dropped 0 bases and J dropped 6; count of bases not matched to a gene: 10. This CDR3 has 16 residues. The CDR3 nucleotides are TGCGCCAGCAGCTTGGCGACCGGGACTAGTCTACAGACCCAGTACTTC. Translated, it gives CASSLATGTSLQTQYF.

This chain uses TRBV5-1 with TRBJ2-5; D possibly matches TRBD1 or TRBD2 (5 bases each). Trimming cost V 5 bases and J 4 bases, with 15 bases left between them. The CDR3 totals 14 residues. The germline V gene encodes CDR1 SGHRS and CDR2 YFSETQ. The CDR3: CASRQEAGTETQYF. The CDR3 DNA reads TGCGCCAGCAGACAAGAGGCAGGGACAGAGACCCAGTACTTC.

The chain recombines TRBV6-1 with TRBJ2-1; 11 nucleotides align to TRBD1. Germline CDR1 reads MNHNS; CDR2 reads SASEGT. With V trimmed by 7 bases and J by 7 bases, 9 bases remained unmatched. The length of the CDR3 is 15 residues. The CDR3 nucleotides read TGTGCCAGCATCGGCAGGACAGGGGGCTCAAATGAGCAGTTCTTC. Protein product: CASIGRTGGSNEQFF.

The chain joins TRBV6-5 to TRBJ2-7, with D tentatively TRBD1 (6 bases). Germline V gene data show CDR1 as MNHEY and CDR2 as SVGAGI. The CDR3 has 15 residues. The V and J ends lost 0 bases and 2 bases respectively, with 11 bases between them. CDR3 sequence reads: CASSYSGQSAYEQYF. The CDR3 nucleotides read TGTGCCAGCAGTTACTCCGGACAGTCTGCCTACGAGCAGTACTTC.

CDR3 residues: CASSSYRPNYGYTF. CDR3 DNA: TGCGCCAGCAGCTCCTACAGACCTAACTATGGCTACACCTTC. The rearrangement joins TRBV5-1 to TRBJ1-2; D is undetermined. Between the trimmed V and J ends, which lost 3 bases and 0 bases, there was a span of 9 bases. Germline CDR1 and CDR2: SGHRS and YFSETQ. This CDR3 comprises 14 residues.

In its sample, this clone was seen once. The J gene is TRBJ2-2, the V gene TRBV7-8, with D possibly being TRBD1 (6 bases). Trimming stripped 4 bases from V and 6 bases from J, with 15 bases between. This CDR3 contains 15 residues. CDR1 is SGHVS, CDR2 FQNEAQ, per germline. The chain's CDR3 is CASSYWGQKAGELFF. The DNA of the CDR3 is TGTGCCAGCAGCTACTGGGGGCAGAAGGCCGGGGAGCTGTTTTTT.

As for this clone: One end of the junction is discordant with germline, which a read error may explain. The chain employs TRBV6-6 and TRBJ1-2; D not resolved. Germline loops: CDR1 MNHNY, CDR2 SVGAGI (reference sequence). The CDR3 is 15 residues long. CDR3 DNA: TGTGCCACCAGTGACACCCAACCTTCTAACTATGGCTACACCTTC. Encoded protein: CATSDTQPSNYGYTF.

The V call is TRBV4-1, the J call TRBJ2-5; TRBD2 matches 8 bases. The CDR3 is 14 amino acids. Trimming cost V 2 bases and J 4 bases; bases outside gene matches: 3. The germline V gene encodes CDR1 MGHRA and CDR2 YSYEKL. The CDR3 DNA sequence: TGCGCCAGCAGCCAAACTCGGGGGGGAGAGACCCAGTACTTC. Encoded protein: CASSQTRGGETQYF.

V usage is TRBV19 and J usage is TRBJ1-2, with TRBD1 as a possible D gene (5 bases). Germline-derived CDR1 and CDR2 are LNHDA and SQIVND (reference sequence). The V gene lost 6 bases and the J gene lost 7 bases, with 12 bases spanning the gap. CDR3 length equals 12 residues. CDR3 region: CASRTQGLGYTF. Here the CDR3 DNA reads TGTGCCAGTAGAACCCAGGGACTTGGCTACACCTTC.

The chain employs TRBV4-1 and TRBJ1-1; D gene ambiguous. CDR3 size: 14 residues. With 0 bases removed from V and 5 bases from J, the gap between germline ends came to 10 bases. Looked up from germline, CDR1 is MGHRA and CDR2 is YSYEKL. The CDR3 nucleotides are TGCGCCAGCAGCCAAGAGCCGATCGGGACTGAAGCTTTCTTT. Its protein is CASSQEPIGTEAFF.

The CDR3 region is CASSPVFGNTIYF. The CDR3 bases are TGTGCCAGCTCACCCGTTTTCGGAAACACCATATATTTT. V and J are TRBV18 and TRBJ1-3; no firm D call. Germline V gene sequence: CDR1 KGHSH, CDR2 LQKENI. The CDR3 consists of 13 residues. Trimming left V 3 bases short and J 4 bases short, with 7 bases between.

The CDR3 sequence is CASSLGAGVRYGYTF. CDR3 coding DNA: TGTGCCAGCAGTTTAGGGGCAGGGGTTCGCTATGGCTACACCTTC. The V call is TRBV28, the J call TRBJ1-2; perhaps TRBD1 as D (6 bases). V lost 2 bases and J lost 4, with 14 bases in between. Germline CDR1 reads MDHEN; CDR2 reads SYDVKM. The CDR3 has 15 residues.

J is TRBJ2-4 and V is TRBV5-1, with D possibly TRBD2 on 6 matching bases. The germline V gene encodes CDR1 SGHRS and CDR2 YFSETQ. V lost 4 bases, J lost 7 bases, and 15 bases lay in between. The CDR3 length is 14 residues. CDR3 sequence: CASSPGSGSNIQYF. DNA of the CDR3: TGCGCCAGCAGCCCCGGGAGTGGCTCGAACATTCAGTACTTC. Drawing the rest from reference TRBV5-1 and TRBJ2-4, the complete variable domain is KAGVTQTPRYLIKTRGQQVTLSCSPISGHRSVSWYQQTPGQGLQFLFEYFSETQRNKGNFPGRFSGRQFSNSRSEMNVSTLELGDSALYLCASSPGSGSNIQYFGAGTRLSVL.